This is a list of T cell receptor beta chains from one sample in a study of blood T cell repertoires in COVID-19. TCRdb's copy holds only in-frame clones and misses some; the assay was immunoSEQ multiplex PCR. Of roughly 150,000 clones in the sample, more than 70% are singletons; the top ten hold more than 4%. Sequenced: peripheral blood. Every receptor here comes from a woman between 45 and 65 years old with acute or convalescent COVID-19. CDR3s include the opening cysteine and the closing phenylalanine or tryptophan.

v_call cdr3_aa
TRBV5-4 CASSQDNQPQHF
TRBV3-1/TRBV3-2 CASSPDRGAYGYTF
TRBV5-1 CASTSGETYNEQFF
TRBV5-1 CASSPGGLLNQPQHF
TRBV30 CASQGSGQPQHF
TRBV12-3/TRBV12-4 CASSQDWTGELFF
TRBV9 CASSVPSTDTQYF
TRBV9 CASTGDSYSPLHF
TRBV29-1 CSVLVGNTIYF
TRBV18 CASSYARGDTEAFF
TRBV5-1 CASSLGQENEQFF
TRBV12-3/TRBV12-4 CASSLGRNEQFF
TRBV7-2 CASSLAFRGGGEQYF
TRBV6-5 CASSYARDSSTEAFF
TRBV27 CASRSWTGGDGNEQYF
TRBV5-6 CASSAGTGKKKLFF
TRBV28 CASSPQGQTGTYEQYF
TRBV27 CASSLSISSGNTIYF
TRBV4-2 CASSQDRSAHSYEQYF
TRBV25-1 CASSELGVSANYGYTF
TRBV11-2 CASSLERSSGNTIYF
TRBV7-8 CASSLMRTGKSSYNSPLHF
TRBV10-3 CAISEPGTRRDEQYF
TRBV19 CASKVRDRVIEPQHF
TRBV11-2 CASSYTTDLYGYTF
TRBV11-2 CASSLGQGGETQYF
TRBV18 CASSLGTGTYEQYF
TRBV24-1 CAVGAGTYNEQFF
TRBV18 CASSAGTGDTEAFF
TRBV7-3 CASGSGGPTETQYF
TRBV18 CASSPRGTSMNTEAFF
TRBV18 CASSPGGLQPQHF
TRBV9 CASSVSGGIAEAFF
TRBV3-1/TRBV3-2 CASSPRGAGALEQYF
TRBV3-1/TRBV3-2 CASSQDPGTGGQPQHF
TRBV28 CASSKLAGDINEQFF
TRBV6-1 CASSETAGPDTQYF
TRBV19 CASGDRVEKLFF
TRBV5-1 CASSLATGPNTEAFF
TRBV4-2 CASRRQEVDAGELFF
TRBV18 CASSPGTKEIYGYTF
TRBV28 CASRLQGGSLHF
TRBV14 CASSLGAYNEQFF
TRBV4-3 CASSQEAWGPSEAFF
TRBV11-2 CASSHERQPQHF
TRBV7-2 CASSLARADKAFF
TRBV19 CAAGGFTEAFF
TRBV11-2 CASGRGETGELFF